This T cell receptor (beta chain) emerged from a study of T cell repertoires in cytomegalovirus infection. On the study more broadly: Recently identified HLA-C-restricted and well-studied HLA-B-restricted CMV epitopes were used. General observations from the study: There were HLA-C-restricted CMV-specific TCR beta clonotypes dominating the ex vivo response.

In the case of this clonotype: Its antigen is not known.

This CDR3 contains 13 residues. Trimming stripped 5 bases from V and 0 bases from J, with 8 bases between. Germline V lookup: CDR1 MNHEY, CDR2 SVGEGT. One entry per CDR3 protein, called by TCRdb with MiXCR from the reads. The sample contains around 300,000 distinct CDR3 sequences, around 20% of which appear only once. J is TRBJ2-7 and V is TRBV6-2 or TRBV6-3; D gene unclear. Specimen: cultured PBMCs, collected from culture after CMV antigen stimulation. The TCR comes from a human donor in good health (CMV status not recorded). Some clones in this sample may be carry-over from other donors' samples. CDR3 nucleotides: TGTGCCAGCAGTCCGTCGAACTCCTACGAGCAGTACTTC. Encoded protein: CASSPSNSYEQYF.